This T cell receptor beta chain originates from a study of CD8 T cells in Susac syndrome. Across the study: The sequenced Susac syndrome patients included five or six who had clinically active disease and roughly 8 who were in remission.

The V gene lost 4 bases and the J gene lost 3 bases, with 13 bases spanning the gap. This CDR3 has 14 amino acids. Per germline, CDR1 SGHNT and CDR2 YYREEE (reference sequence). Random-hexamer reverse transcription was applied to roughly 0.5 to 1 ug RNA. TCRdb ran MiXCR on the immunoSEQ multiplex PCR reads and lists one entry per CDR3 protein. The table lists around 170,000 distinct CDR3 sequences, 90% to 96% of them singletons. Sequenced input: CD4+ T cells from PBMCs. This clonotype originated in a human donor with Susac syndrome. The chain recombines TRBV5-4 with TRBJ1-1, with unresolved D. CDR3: CASSRTGVDTEAFF. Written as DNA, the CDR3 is TGTGCCAGCAGCCGAACGGGTGTGGACACTGAAGCTTTCTTT.